The sequence of this TCR beta chain was determined in a study of monozygotic twins with inflammatory bowel disease. The CDR3 is made up of 16 amino acids. Germline V CDR1 and CDR2: LNHDA, SQIVND (reference sequence). Making each TCR library took 3,000 to 4,000 ng of total RNA. TCRdb reanalyzed the 5' RACE reads, giving one entry per CDR3 protein sequence and no DNA. The sample has some 200,000 distinct CDR3 sequences. This chain links TRBV19 with TRBJ1-1; TCRdb proposes TRBD1, but this gene call is untestable without DNA. Sequenced input: blood. The clonotype originates from a human donor with ulcerative colitis or Crohn's disease, or a healthy co-twin of an affected twin (not recorded which). The chain's CDR3 is CASTTGTGVLVTEAFF.